This is a list of T cell receptor beta chains from one sample in a study of monozygotic twins with inflammatory bowel disease. Each CDR3 protein gets one entry in TCRdb, which reprocessed the 5' RACE reads and gives no DNA. This table holds about 350,000 distinct CDR3 sequences. The sample taken for sequencing was blood. The source of these receptors is a human donor with ulcerative colitis or Crohn's disease, or a healthy co-twin of an affected twin (not recorded which). Both conserved end residues are part of each CDR3. Fields, in order: V gene, J gene, CDR3 protein.

TRBV12-3/TRBV12-4	TRBJ1-2	CASSHPTGGFSYGYTF
TRBV25-1	TRBJ1-6	CASSDVRPQVGSPLHF
TRBV7-2	TRBJ2-1	CASSLQSGNYDEQFF
TRBV12-3/TRBV12-4	TRBJ2-1	CASSFSGRSNEQFF
TRBV5-1	TRBJ2-7	CASSLEALGLGLASYEQYF
TRBV6-2/TRBV6-3	TRBJ2-2	CASSLAGGYTGELFF
TRBV9	TRBJ2-3	CASSVDARKTQYF
TRBV5-1	TRBJ1-4	CASSLAGPLAGEKLFF
TRBV6-5	TRBJ1-1	CASSYGPWNTEAFF
TRBV30	TRBJ1-4	CAWSVKQGREKLFF
TRBV12-3/TRBV12-4	TRBJ1-5	CASSPGAGGFQPQHF